Below, 26 T cell receptor beta chains from the same sample are listed, as sequenced in a study of early T cells in non-severe SARS-CoV-2 infection. In TCRdb, the 5' RACE reads were re-called with MiXCR into one record per CDR3 protein. Altogether 20,000 to 25,000 distinct CDR3 sequences are present, 3.5% to 5.5% being singletons, with the ten largest covering 7.8%. The sample taken for sequencing was whole blood. The origin of the receptors is an adult who was a healthcare worker with PCR-confirmed SARS-CoV-2 infection or an uninfected control (not recorded which).

Ten or more counts support this clonotype. This chain's CDR3 is CASSYGRGFGYTF. In DNA, the CDR3 is TGTGCCAGCAGTTACGGTCGCGGTTTTGGCTACACCTTC. V is TRBV6-2 or TRBV6-3 and J is TRBJ1-2; D uncertain. This CDR3 is built from 13 residues. The germline gives CDR1 MNHEY, CDR2 SVGEGT. V dropped 2 bases and J dropped 7 bases, with 11 bases sitting between them.

This clonotype was counted ten times or more. The chain has TRBV12-3 or TRBV12-4 and TRBJ2-3; D not resolved. This CDR3 region has 14 residues. The germline V and J ends were trimmed by 5 bases and 0 bases, with 9 bases remaining between them. The DNA of the CDR3 is TGTGCCAGCAGTCTTACGACTAGCACAGATACGCAGTATTTT. Translated, it gives CASSLTTSTDTQYF.

This clonotype was seen ten or more times. The chain has TRBV7-6 and TRBJ2-1; 9 nucleotides align to TRBD1. From germline, CDR1 is SGHVS and CDR2 FNYEAQ. The CDR3 is made up of 14 amino acids. The V gene end was trimmed by 4 bases and the J gene end by 6 bases; junction bases not matched to a gene: 4. The CDR3 DNA follows: TGTGCCAGCAGCTCCCAACAGGGGGCCAATGAGCAGTTCTTC. It specifies CASSSQQGANEQFF.

This clonotype was seen a few times. The rearrangement links TRBV7-3 to TRBJ2-3; TRBD1 agrees at 11 bases. The V gene's germline CDR1 is SGHTA and CDR2 FQGTGA. V was pared by 0 bases and J by 1 base, with 3 bases of the junction left unmatched. This CDR3 is 17 amino acids long. The CDR3 bases are TGTGCCAGCAGCTTAACCGGGACAGGGGGAGGCACAGATACGCAGTATTTT. This encodes CASSLTGTGGGTDTQYF. Variable domain in full (rest from reference TRBV7-3 and TRBJ2-3): GAGVSQTPSNKVTEKGKYVELRCDPISGHTALYWYRQSLGQGPEFLIYFQGTGAADDSGLPNDRFFAVRPEGSVSTLKIQRTERGDSAVYLCASSLTGTGGGTDTQYFGPGTRLTVL.

Many counts were recorded for this clonotype. The CDR3 bases are TGTGCCAGCAGCCCTCTTCGGGGAGGACGGACCGGGGAGCTGTTTTTT. It codes for CASSPLRGGRTGELFF. The chain is built from TRBV6-2 or TRBV6-3 and TRBJ2-2, with D maybe TRBD2 (6 bases). Trimming cost V 6 bases and J 5 bases, with 19 bases left between them. The CDR3 extends over 16 amino acids. Germline V gives CDR1 MNHEY, CDR2 SVGEGT.

This clonotype was seen at least ten times. This chain connects TRBV4-3 to TRBJ2-1, with 10 bases that match TRBD2. The CDR3 sequence is 16 residues long. Germline V gene data show CDR1 as LGHNA and CDR2 as YSLEER. V shed 4 bases and J 4 bases; nucleotides not matched to a gene: 7. The CDR3 DNA reads as TGCGCCAGCAGCCTTCGGACTAGCGGTTTGTACAATGAGCAGTTCTTC. Translating gives CASSLRTSGLYNEQFF.

The V gene is TRBV6-9, the J gene TRBJ2-7; possible D gene TRBD2, 5 bases. Germline V lookup: CDR1 MNHGY, CDR2 SVAAGI. V lost 2 bases, J lost 2 bases, and 13 bases lay in between. This CDR3 region has 15 residues. CDR3: CASSYEAAQPYEQYF. In DNA form, the CDR3 reads TGTGCCAGCAGTTATGAAGCGGCCCAACCCTACGAGCAGTACTTC.

There are many counts of this clonotype. This chain uses TRBV29-1 with TRBJ2-1; D remains ambiguous. V lost 4 bases and J 8 bases, leaving 9 bases between the germline ends. The CDR3 spans 11 residues. Germline values: CDR1 SQVTM, CDR2 ANQGSEA. In DNA, the CDR3 is TGCAGCGTTGGGTCCGCGGATGAGCAGTTCTTC. Residues: CSVGSADEQFF.

In this sample, this clonotype turned up many times. The chain links TRBV9 to TRBJ2-1, with unresolved D. This CDR3 is built from 11 residues. Looked up from germline, CDR1 is SGDLS and CDR2 is YYNGEE. V lost 4 bases and J lost 7, with 6 bases in between. The CDR3 sequence: CASSTGNEQFF. CDR3 bases: TGTGCCAGCAGCACTGGTAATGAGCAGTTCTTC.

This clonotype was seen a few times. The chain recombines TRBV25-1 with TRBJ1-1; D gene ambiguous. The CDR3 sequence is 10 residues long. Between the trimmed V and J ends, which lost 6 bases and 7 bases, there was a span of 6 bases. Per germline, CDR1 MGHDK and CDR2 SYGVNS. The CDR3 region has the DNA TGTGCCAGCAGGAATAATGAAGCTTTCTTT. Translating it yields CASRNNEAFF.

The chain couples TRBV5-4 to TRBJ2-5; 9 bases map to TRBD2. After removal of 0 bases from V and 0 bases from J, the junction contained 3 bases not matched to a gene. CDR1 SGHNT and CDR2 YYREEE come from the germline V gene (reference sequence). The CDR3 has 16 residues. The CDR3 sequence: CASSLEAGGNQETQYF. The CDR3 nucleotides are TGTGCCAGCAGCTTGGAGGCGGGGGGGAACCAAGAGACCCAGTACTTC. Filled out from reference TRBV5-4 and TRBJ2-5, the complete variable domain reads ETGVTQSPTHLIKTRGQQVTLRCSSQSGHNTVSWYQQALGQGPQFIFQYYREEENGRGNFPPRFSGLQFPNYSSELNVNALELDDSALYLCASSLEAGGNQETQYFGPGTRLLVL.

This clonotype was found a few times. The genes are TRBV4-3 and TRBJ2-2; the D gene is possibly TRBD2 (5 bases). Trimming took 2 bases from V and 5 from J, leaving 24 bases between them. This CDR3 comprises 19 residues. Germline CDR1 LGHNA, CDR2 YSLEER. CDR3 DNA sequence: TGCGCCAGCAGCCAATACAATCTTCGCCGGCTGGAGGAGACCGGGGAGCTGTTTTTT. It is translated as CASSQYNLRRLEETGELFF.

Ten or more counts support this clonotype. The CDR3 loop is CASSSREETQYF. DNA for the CDR3: TGTGCCAGCAGCTCCAGGGAAGAGACCCAGTACTTC. The V call is TRBV7-6, the J call TRBJ2-5, with TRBD1 as a possible D gene (5 bases). Trimming took 4 bases from V and 3 from J, leaving 6 bases between them. There are 12 residues in the CDR3. Per the germline V gene, CDR1 is SGHVS and CDR2 is FNYEAQ. The whole variable domain, filled in from reference TRBV7-6 and TRBJ2-5, reads GAGVSQSPRYKVTKRGQDVALRCDPISGHVSLYWYRQALGQGPEFLTYFNYEAQQDKSGLPNDRFSAERPEGSISTLTIQRTEQRDSAMYRCASSSREETQYFGPGTRLLVL.

The table lists this clonotype with a few counts. The J gene is TRBJ1-5, the V gene TRBV6-1; D gene ambiguous. Trimming left V 2 bases short and J 2 bases short, with 10 bases between. Germline lookup yields CDR1 MNHNS and CDR2 SASEGT. The CDR3 sequence is 15 residues long. In DNA, the CDR3 is TGTGCCAGCAGTGAACAAGTTTCGGGCAATCAGCCCCAGCATTTT. Protein: CASSEQVSGNQPQHF.

The rearrangement joins TRBV10-1 to TRBJ2-5, with 7 bases that match TRBD2. Unmatched junction bases numbered 7, after V lost 9 bases and J lost 0 bases. Germline V lookup: CDR1 WNHNN, CDR2 SYGVQD (reference sequence). The CDR3 consists of 14 residues. The CDR3 DNA reads as TGCGCCAGTAGTCGAGCGGGGAACCAAGAGACCCAGTACTTC. It is translated as CASSRAGNQETQYF.

This clonotype appeared many times. CDR3 in amino acids: CASSQDPMGGNEQYF. Written as DNA, the CDR3 is TGCGCCAGCAGCCAAGATCCCATGGGGGGGAACGAGCAGTACTTC. The chain recombines TRBV4-3 with TRBJ2-7; 7 bases align to TRBD2. Germline-derived CDR1 and CDR2 are LGHNA and YSLEER. This CDR3 has 15 amino acids. With 0 bases clipped from V and 5 bases from J, the junction kept 7 bases outside the gene matches.

This clonotype was seen ten or more times. The J gene is TRBJ2-4, the V gene TRBV5-1; TRBD1 might be the D (5 bases). Germline-derived CDR1 and CDR2 are SGHRS and YFSETQ. V was trimmed by 4 bases and J by 2 bases, leaving 16 bases between them. This CDR3 spans 16 amino acids. This CDR3 is CASSRQGFYTKNIQYF. CDR3 DNA sequence: TGCGCCAGCAGCCGGCAGGGTTTTTATACCAAAAACATTCAGTACTTC.

Only a few counts were recorded for this clonotype. V gene TRBV7-2 combines with J gene TRBJ1-2; tentative D call: TRBD1 (6 bases). The CDR3 totals 15 residues. The germline V gene has CDR1 SGHTA and CDR2 FQGNSA. V was trimmed by 1 base and J by 5 bases, leaving 14 bases between them. The CDR3 DNA follows: TGTGCCAGCAGCTTAGACAGGGTTGTTCGGTATGGCTACACCTTC. The encoded protein is CASSLDRVVRYGYTF.

Ten or more counts support this clonotype. The chain couples TRBV4-2 to TRBJ2-3; 12 nucleotides line up with TRBD2. Germline V CDR1 and CDR2: LGHNA, YNFKEQ. V was clipped by 1 base and J by 3 bases; unmatched bases: 11. The CDR3 runs 19 residues. This CDR3 reads CASSQARASSGGATDTQYF. The CDR3 region has the DNA TGTGCCAGCAGCCAAGCAAGGGCTTCTAGCGGGGGGGCAACAGATACGCAGTATTTT.

V gene TRBV9 combines with J gene TRBJ2-1; perhaps TRBD2 as D (6 bases). The CDR3 spans 14 residues. Per the germline V gene, CDR1 is SGDLS and CDR2 is YYNGEE. Trimming left V 2 bases short and J 1 base short, with 7 bases between. The CDR3 loop reads CASSVSGSYNEQFF. The CDR3 nucleotides are TGTGCCAGCAGCGTTAGCGGATCCTACAATGAGCAGTTCTTC.

This clonotype has at least ten counts. V gene TRBV12-3 or TRBV12-4 combines with J gene TRBJ1-4; the match to TRBD1 covers 7 bases. The CDR3 consists of 17 residues. V shed 6 bases and J 4 bases; nucleotides not matched to a gene: 14. The CDR3 coding sequence is TGTGCCAGCAGCAACATCCGACAGGGACGGGATAATGAAAAACTGTTTTTT. Amino acids: CASSNIRQGRDNEKLFF.

This clonotype was recorded many times. The V gene is TRBV2, the J gene TRBJ2-2; 11 positions match TRBD2. V trimming: 6 bases; J trimming: 5 bases; junction bases outside the gene matches: 8. Germline CDR1 SNHLY, CDR2 FYNNEI. The CDR3 runs to 16 residues. CDR3 DNA: TGTGCCAGCAGCTTGACTAGCGGGGCCCTTACCGGGGAGCTGTTTTTT. Residues: CASSLTSGALTGELFF.

This clonotype was seen at least ten times. The chain joins TRBV4-1 to TRBJ2-2, with D unresolved. The CDR3 covers 14 residues. The V gene lost 4 bases and the J gene lost 3 bases, with 9 bases spanning the gap. The germline gives CDR1 MGHRA, CDR2 YSYEKL. The CDR3 bases are TGCGCCAGCAGCCGTGAACGGTACACCGGGGAGCTGTTTTTT. It codes for CASSRERYTGELFF.

This clonotype has a count of ten or more. The chain carries TRBV10-1 and TRBJ2-5, with a possible D match to TRBD2 (6 bases). Germline V CDR1 and CDR2: WNHNN, SYGVQD (reference sequence). V lost 0 bases and J lost 2, with 10 bases in between. The CDR3 covers 15 residues. The CDR3 reads CASSESAGKQETQYF. In DNA, the CDR3 is TGCGCCAGCAGTGAGTCGGCGGGAAAGCAAGAGACCCAGTACTTC.

This clonotype was counted ten times or more. V and J are TRBV20-1 and TRBJ2-7; 8 positions match TRBD1. Germline V gives CDR1 DFQATT, CDR2 SNEGSKA (reference sequence). Trimming at V came to 6 bases and at J to 6 bases, leaving 22 bases not matched to a gene. The CDR3 contains 17 residues. The CDR3 reads CSASGSAEGGQVPEQYF. CDR3 bases: TGCAGTGCCAGTGGGTCCGCGGAGGGGGGACAGGTACCCGAGCAGTACTTC.

This clonotype was seen many times. The chain carries TRBV21-1 and TRBJ2-3; the table's D call TRBD2 went unverified against the DNA. TRBV21-1 constitutes a pseudogene. CDR3 length: 15 amino acids. Here the CDR3 DNA reads TGTGCCAGCAGCAACAACGGACTTAGCACAGATACGCAGTATTTT. Residues: CASSNNGLSTDTQYF.